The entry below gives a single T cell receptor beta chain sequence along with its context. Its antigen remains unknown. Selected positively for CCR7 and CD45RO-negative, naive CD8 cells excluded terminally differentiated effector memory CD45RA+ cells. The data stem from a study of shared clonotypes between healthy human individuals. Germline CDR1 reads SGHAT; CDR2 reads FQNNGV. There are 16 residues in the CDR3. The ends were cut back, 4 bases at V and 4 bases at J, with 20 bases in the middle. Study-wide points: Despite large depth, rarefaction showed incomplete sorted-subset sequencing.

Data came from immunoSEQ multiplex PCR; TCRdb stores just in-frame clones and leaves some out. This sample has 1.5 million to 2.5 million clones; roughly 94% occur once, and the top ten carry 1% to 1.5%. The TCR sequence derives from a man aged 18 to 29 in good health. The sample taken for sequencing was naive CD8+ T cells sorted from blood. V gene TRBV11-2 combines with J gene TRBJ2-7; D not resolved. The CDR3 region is CASSWPRTEKSYEQYF. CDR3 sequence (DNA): TGTGCCAGCAGCTGGCCACGTACAGAGAAATCATACGAGCAGTACTTC.